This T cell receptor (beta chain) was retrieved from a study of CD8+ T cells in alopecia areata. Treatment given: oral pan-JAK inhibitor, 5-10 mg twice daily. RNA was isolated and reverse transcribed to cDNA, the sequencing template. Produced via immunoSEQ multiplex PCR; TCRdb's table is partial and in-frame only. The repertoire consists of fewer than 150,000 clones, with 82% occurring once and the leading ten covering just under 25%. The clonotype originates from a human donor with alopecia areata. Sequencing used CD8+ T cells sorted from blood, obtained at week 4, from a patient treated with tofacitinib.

The CDR3 DNA reads as TGTGCCAGCAGCCCCTTGAGGGATGGTACTGAAGCTTTCTTT. This codes for CASSPLRDGTEAFF. The chain carries TRBV7-9 and TRBJ1-1; D gene ambiguous. From germline, CDR1 is SEHNR and CDR2 FQNEAQ (reference sequence). V shed 5 bases and J shed 5 bases, with 15 bases lying between them. The CDR3 runs to 14 residues.